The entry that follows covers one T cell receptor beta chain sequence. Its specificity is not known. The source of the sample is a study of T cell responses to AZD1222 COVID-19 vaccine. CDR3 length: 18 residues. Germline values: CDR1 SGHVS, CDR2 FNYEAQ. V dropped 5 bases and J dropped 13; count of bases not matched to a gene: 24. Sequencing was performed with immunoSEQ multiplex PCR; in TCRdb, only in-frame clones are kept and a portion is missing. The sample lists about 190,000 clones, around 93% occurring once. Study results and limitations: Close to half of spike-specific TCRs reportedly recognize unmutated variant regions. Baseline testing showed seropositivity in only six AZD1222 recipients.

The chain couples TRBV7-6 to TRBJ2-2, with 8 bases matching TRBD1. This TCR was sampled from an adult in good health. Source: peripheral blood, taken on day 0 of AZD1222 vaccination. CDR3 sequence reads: CASSPGHTGGSKPGGLFF. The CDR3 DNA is TGTGCCAGCAGCCCCGGCCACACAGGGGGATCAAAACCGGGTGGGCTGTTTTTT.